Sequencing of this TCR beta chain was carried out in a study of T cells expressing NK-cell markers. Findings and caveats of the study: Whether expanded NKG2C+ T cell clones recognized HCMV stayed uncertain.

Germline V CDR1 and CDR2: SQVTM, ANQGSEA. The CDR3 spans 13 residues. In the case of this clonotype: Its specificity is not known.

TCRdb reprocessed the 5' RACE reads and reports one entry per CDR3 protein, with no DNA. The table for this sample gives 200,000 to 300,000 distinct CDR3 sequences. The J gene is TRBJ2-1, the V gene TRBV29-1; the TRBD2 assignment by TCRdb is unverifiable without DNA. This clonotype originated in a woman aged 18 to 75 in good health. The material sequenced was blood T cells: a sorted CD56 or NKG2C T cell subset, CD4+ or CD8+ T cells, or bulk PBMC T cells (not recorded which). CDR3 amino acids: CSAHPAGYNEQFF.